These 7 T cell receptor beta chains share one sample of origin, sequenced in a study of vaccination and CD4 T cells after COVID-19. TCRdb re-called the PCR reads through MiXCR, storing one row per CDR3 protein. The table lists tens of thousands of distinct CDR3 sequences, around 49% of them singletons. Time point noted: late sampling 161 to 241 days after vaccination in a few convalescent patients. The material sequenced was CD4+ T cells from blood, taken about 7 months after SARS-CoV-2 vaccination. The receptors stem from a human donor who had recovered from COVID-19.

This clonotype showed up just a few times. The CDR3 spells CSASSLAGYNYEQYF. The DNA of the CDR3 is TGCAGTGCTAGTTCGCTAGCGGGTTACAACTACGAGCAGTACTTC. The gene calls are TRBV20-1 and TRBJ2-7; TRBD2 matches at 8 bases. Germline V gene data show CDR1 as DFQATT and CDR2 as SNEGSKA (reference sequence). J lost 3 bases, V lost 3 bases, and 10 bases had no gene match. This CDR3 has 15 amino acids.

The chain employs TRBV6-4 and TRBJ2-3; possible D gene TRBD2, 5 bases. The V end was cut by 0 bases, the J end by 4 bases, with 5 bases between. Germline CDR1 is MRHNA and CDR2 is SNTAGT. The CDR3 runs 13 residues. The CDR3 sequence: CASSDSRADTQYF. CDR3 coding DNA: TGTGCCAGCAGTGACTCGAGGGCAGATACGCAGTATTTT.

CDR3 sequence reads: CASSLQGWGYTF. In DNA, the CDR3 is TGTGCCAGCAGTTTACAGGGTTGGGGCTACACCTTC. This chain joins TRBV28 and TRBJ1-2; a possible D gene is TRBD1 (5 bases). The CDR3 totals 12 residues. The ends were cut back, 2 bases at V and 8 bases at J, with 9 bases in the middle. Looked up from germline, CDR1 is MDHEN and CDR2 is SYDVKM.

The V call is TRBV6-2 or TRBV6-3, the J call TRBJ2-1, with a weak D call TRBD2 (6 bases). The CDR3 extends over 15 amino acids. The V end lost 8 bases, the J end lost 4 bases, and 18 bases lay between the germline ends. The germline V gene has CDR1 MNHEY and CDR2 SVGEGT. CDR3 amino acids: CASVYRDSGYNEQFF. The CDR3 bases are TGTGCCAGCGTCTACCGGGACTCCGGTTACAATGAGCAGTTCTTC.

This clonotype was seen a few times. The DNA for the CDR3 is TGTGCCAGCACGGGCCTGGAAAATTCACCCCTCCACTTT. It is translated as CASTGLENSPLHF. This chain connects TRBV6-1 to TRBJ1-6, with unresolved D. V dropped 7 bases and J dropped 7 bases, with 11 bases sitting between them. The V gene's germline CDR1 is MNHNS and CDR2 SASEGT. The CDR3 is 13 amino acids.

The chain has TRBV20-1 and TRBJ2-1, with 10 bases fitting TRBD2. V lost 5 bases, J lost 7 bases, and 8 bases stayed unmatched. The CDR3 is made up of 14 amino acids. Germline V gene data show CDR1 as DFQATT and CDR2 as SNEGSKA (reference sequence). CDR3 sequence (DNA): TGCAGTGCTCGTCTAGCGGGAGTGAGGAATGAGCAGTTCTTC. Protein sequence: CSARLAGVRNEQFF.

This rearrangement joins TRBV7-2 to TRBJ2-7; D remains unclear. Trimming took 0 bases from V and 0 from J, leaving 9 bases between them. Germline assignment: CDR1 SGHTA and CDR2 FQGNSA. This CDR3 is built from 15 residues. CDR3 amino acids: CASSLAFGVSYEQYF. DNA for the CDR3: TGTGCCAGCAGCTTAGCGTTTGGCGTCTCCTACGAGCAGTACTTC.